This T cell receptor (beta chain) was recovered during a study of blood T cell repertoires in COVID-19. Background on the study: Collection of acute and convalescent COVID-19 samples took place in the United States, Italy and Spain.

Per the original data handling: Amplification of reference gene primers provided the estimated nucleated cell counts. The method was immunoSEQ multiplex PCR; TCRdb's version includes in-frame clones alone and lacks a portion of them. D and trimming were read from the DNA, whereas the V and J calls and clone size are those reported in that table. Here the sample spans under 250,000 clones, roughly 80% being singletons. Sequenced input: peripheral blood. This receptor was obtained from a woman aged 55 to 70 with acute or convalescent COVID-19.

For the CDR3, the DNA is TGTGCCAGCAGCTTACGGGGCGGGGGATACAATGAGCAGTTCTTC. This codes for CASSLRGGGYNEQFF. The V gene is TRBV7-3, the J gene TRBJ2-1, with 7 bases fitting TRBD2. Germline V CDR1 and CDR2: SGHTA, FQGTGA. The V gene end was trimmed by 2 bases and the J gene end by 4 bases; junction bases not matched to a gene: 5. CDR3 size: 15 residues.